These 5 T cell receptor beta chains came from one sample sequenced in a study of blood T cells in healthy people across ages (dated by TCRdb to 2014 to 2015). Libraries were constructed by 5' RACE. A second PCR of roughly 7 to 11 cycles was performed with a sample-barcoded 5' primer and a J-beta primer mix. The raw public data were reprocessed by TCRdb itself: fastp quality trimming at Q25, MiXCR clonotype calling, in-frame beta chains only. Rows with one shared CDR3 protein collapse into an entry with the most common genes and DNA. The sample records some 1,800,000 distinct CDR3 sequences, more than 35% of which are singletons. Of the sample, approximately 22% is held by the ten largest clones. Sequenced input: blood. These receptors all stem from a human donor in good health.

The chain uses TRBV7-4 and TRBJ1-4; D remains ambiguous. The CDR3 extends over 15 amino acids. V was trimmed by 1 base and J by 4 bases, leaving 10 bases between them. The germline CDR1 and CDR2 sequences are SGHVT and SQSDAQ. For the CDR3, the DNA is TGTGCCAGCAGCTTAGTGACTTTCTGTAATGAAAAACTGTTTTTT. This sequence encodes CASSLVTFCNEKLFF.

Worth noting for this clonotype: An end of the junction does not agree with germline; a read error may underlie this. The CDR3 is CASSEWSKAQPQHF. The CDR3 nucleotides are TGTGCCAGTAGTGAATGGTCAAAAGCGCAGCCCCAGCATTTT. The V and J genes are TRBV6-1 and TRBJ1-5; D gene ambiguous. This CDR3 is 14 amino acids long. Germline V gene sequence: CDR1 MNHNS, CDR2 SASEGT.

The chain uses TRBV20-1 and TRBJ2-2, with unresolved D. Germline CDR1 and CDR2: DFQATT and SNEGSKA (reference sequence). The V gene lost 5 bases and the J gene lost 3 bases, with 7 bases spanning the gap. The CDR3 spans 12 residues. The CDR3 DNA sequence: TGCAGTGCTCCGCACGACACCGGGGAGCTGTTTTTT. It encodes CSAPHDTGELFF.

This clonotype has only a few counts. The chain employs TRBV7-3 and TRBJ1-6; D uncertain. The CDR3 loop spans 16 amino acids. V was pared by 5 bases and J by 10 bases, with 21 bases between. In germline, CDR1 is SGHTA, CDR2 FQGTGA. The CDR3, as DNA: TGTGCCAGCAGCCCAGCCGCCCGGGGTGCGGGCTCACCCCTCCACTTT. This codes for CASSPAARGAGSPLHF. The full variable domain, rest sourced from reference TRBV7-3 and TRBJ1-6, is GAGVSQTPSNKVTEKGKYVELRCDPISGHTALYWYRQSLGQGPEFLIYFQGTGAADDSGLPNDRFFAVRPEGSVSTLKIQRTERGDSAVYLCASSPAARGAGSPLHFGNGTRLTVT.

This chain uses TRBV28 with TRBJ1-4; 7 bases are shared with TRBD1. This CDR3 has 14 residues. Germline lookup yields CDR1 MDHEN and CDR2 SYDVKM. Trimming took 4 bases from V and 5 from J; bases not matched to a gene: 4. The CDR3 region has the DNA TGTGCCAGCAGTTGGGACAGCCCCAATGAAAAACTGTTTTTT. Its protein is CASSWDSPNEKLFF.